This TCR beta chain comes out of a study of blood T cell repertoires in COVID-19. The CDR3 runs to 16 residues. Looked up from germline, CDR1 is LNHDA and CDR2 is SQIVND (reference sequence). Deletions cut 4 bases from V and 0 bases from J, with 16 bases between. Some clones are missing from TCRdb's copy, which holds only in-frame ones; the method was immunoSEQ multiplex PCR. The sample comprises 200,000 or so clones, about 91% of which are singletons, and under 3% rests with the top ten. The study recruited people aged about 18 to 95 years across around 23 US areas. This TCR derives from a woman aged 40 to 50 with acute COVID-19. J is TRBJ2-7 and V is TRBV19; possibly TRBD2 for D (5 bases). The sequenced sample was PBMCs or T cells enriched from blood (not recorded which). CDR3 in DNA: TGTGCCAGTAGTACCTCCTCGGGTAGCGCCTCCTACGAGCAGTACTTC. Translating gives CASSTSSGSASYEQYF.